The 15 T cell receptor beta chains listed next were all sequenced from one sample in a study of blood T cells in healthy people across ages. Primers used in a second PCR of roughly 7 to 12 cycles were a sample-barcoded 5' primer and a J-beta primer mix. In TCRdb, the 5' RACE reads were re-called with MiXCR into one record per CDR3 protein. The table records around 1.5 million distinct CDR3 sequences, 30% to 40% of them present only once. Sample: blood. Every receptor here comes from a woman aged 25-40 years in good health.

This clonotype came up a few times. The chain uses TRBV10-3 and TRBJ1-2; D is unresolved. This CDR3 is 14 amino acids long. Trimming took off 6 bases at V and 4 bases at J, with 15 bases between the two ends. CDR1 ENHRY and CDR2 SYGVKD come from the germline V gene. In DNA form, the CDR3 reads TGTGCCATCAGGTCGGCAGGCGACCCCTATGGCTACACCTTC. Protein product: CAIRSAGDPYGYTF.

The chain is built from TRBV6-2 or TRBV6-3 and TRBJ2-7; D not resolved. The CDR3 spans 14 residues. Trimming cost V 2 bases and J 0 bases, with 8 bases left between them. Germline V gene lookup returns CDR1 MNHEY and CDR2 SVGEGT. DNA of the CDR3: TGTGCCAGCAGTTACCCTCTGCCCTCCTACGAGCAGTACTTC. Protein sequence: CASSYPLPSYEQYF.

This clonotype was seen a few times. The V gene is TRBV5-5, the J gene TRBJ1-2, with unresolved D. Germline V gives CDR1 SGHKS, CDR2 YYEKEE (reference sequence). The germline V and J ends were trimmed by 1 base and 0 bases, with 4 bases remaining between them. The CDR3 loop spans 13 amino acids. The CDR3 region has the DNA TGTGCCAGCAGCTTGAATGCTAACTATGGCTACACCTTC. This gives the protein CASSLNANYGYTF.

This clonotype was detected only a few times. CDR3: CASARSSTYEQYF. CDR3 sequence (DNA): TGTGCCAGCGCAAGATCTTCAACCTACGAGCAGTACTTC. This rearrangement joins TRBV12-3 or TRBV12-4 to TRBJ2-7, with unresolved D. Trimming pared 8 bases from V and 2 bases from J, leaving 13 bases between. This CDR3 contains 13 residues.

The chain links TRBV10-1 to TRBJ2-1; D could derive from TRBD1 or TRBD2 (5 bases each). Between the trimmed V and J ends, which lost 6 bases and 5 bases, there was a span of 14 bases. Germline lookup yields CDR1 WNHNN and CDR2 SYGVQD (reference sequence). The CDR3 loop spans 14 amino acids. The CDR3 bases are TGCGCCAGCAGCAGTTCGGGACCTCACAATGAGCAGTTCTTC. It is translated as CASSSSGPHNEQFF.

Concerning this clonotype itself: Possible read error: a much larger clone is one base away. The chain recombines TRBV20-1 with TRBJ2-5; 8 bases align to TRBD1. CDR1 is DFQATT and CDR2 is SNEGSKA in the germline V gene (reference sequence). J lost 5 bases, V lost 4 bases, and 0 bases had no gene match. The CDR3 sequence is 11 residues long. CDR3 region: CSATGGETQYF. CDR3 nucleotides: TGCAGTGCTACAGGGGGCGAGACCCAGTACTTC.

This clonotype was recorded a few times. The chain recombines TRBV12-3 or TRBV12-4 with TRBJ1-6; no clear D gene. V was cut by 5 bases and J by 7 bases, with 15 bases left in between. The CDR3 contains 15 residues. In DNA form, the CDR3 reads TGTGCCAGCAGTACAACCCGATCACCCAATTCACCCCTCCACTTT. Amino acids: CASSTTRSPNSPLHF.

This clonotype was counted a few times. The chain uses TRBV4-1 and TRBJ2-7; 7 bases agree with TRBD2. The CDR3 is 17 amino acids. Germline CDR1 MGHRA, CDR2 YSYEKL. The V gene end was trimmed by 4 bases and the J gene end by 0 bases; junction bases not matched to a gene: 12. For the CDR3, the DNA is TGCGCCAGCAGCCTCCAAAGGGAGGGAGGGCCCTCCTACGAGCAGTACTTC. Encoded protein: CASSLQREGGPSYEQYF.

The rearrangement links TRBV20-1 to TRBJ2-7; 7 bases are a match to TRBD1. The CDR3 is made up of 14 amino acids. CDR1 and CDR2 (germline): DFQATT, SNEGSKA (reference sequence). The junction had 10 bases not matched to a gene; V was cut back by 6 bases and J by 2 bases. CDR3 amino acids: CSARRQGIAYEQYF. DNA for the CDR3: TGCAGTGCCCGCAGACAGGGCATCGCCTACGAGCAGTACTTC.

The CDR3 DNA follows: TGTGCCAGCAGTGGTGGGACTAGCGGGACCGAATACAATGAGCAGTTCTTC. It is translated as CASSGGTSGTEYNEQFF. The chain employs TRBV6-1 and TRBJ2-1; 13 bases match TRBD2. The germline V gene has CDR1 MNHNS and CDR2 SASEGT. The junction had 7 bases not matched to a gene; V was cut back by 4 bases and J by 4 bases. The CDR3 consists of 17 residues.

V and J are TRBV5-1 and TRBJ2-3, with 11 bases lining up with TRBD1. V was pared by 3 bases and J by 2 bases, with 14 bases of the junction left unmatched. The CDR3 has 19 amino acids. The V gene's germline CDR1 is SGHRS and CDR2 YFSETQ. DNA of the CDR3: TGCGCCAGCAGCTCTGCCCTGACCGGGACAGGGGGGGACACAGATACGCAGTATTTT. The encoded protein is CASSSALTGTGGDTDTQYF. The whole variable domain, filled in from reference TRBV5-1 and TRBJ2-3, reads KAGVTQTPRYLIKTRGQQVTLSCSPISGHRSVSWYQQTPGQGLQFLFEYFSETQRNKGNFPGRFSGRQFSNSRSEMNVSTLELGDSALYLCASSSALTGTGGDTDTQYFGPGTRLTVL.

CDR3 DNA sequence: TGTGCCAGCAGTCATACCAATGAGCAGTTCTTC. Protein product: CASSHTNEQFF. The rearrangement links TRBV6-2 or TRBV6-3 to TRBJ2-1; D is unclear. The V end was cut by 5 bases, the J end by 6 bases, with 5 bases between. This CDR3 has 11 amino acids. Germline loops: CDR1 MNHEY, CDR2 SVGEGT.

The J gene is TRBJ2-1, the V gene TRBV5-5, with 7 bases identical to TRBD1. Germline CDR1 SGHKS, CDR2 YYEKEE (reference sequence). J gave up 7 bases and V 0 bases, and 4 bases lay outside the gene matches. CDR3 length equals 14 residues. The CDR3 nucleotides read TGTGCCAGCAGCTTGGTAGGGACAGCGAATGAGCAGTTCTTC. This encodes CASSLVGTANEQFF.

The rearrangement joins TRBV7-9 to TRBJ2-7; TRBD2 might be the D (5 bases). CDR1 and CDR2 from the germline V gene are SEHNR and FQNEAQ (reference sequence). This CDR3 has 14 amino acids. Trimming left V 7 bases short and J 0 bases short, with 13 bases between. Written as DNA, the CDR3 is TGTGCCAGCATGGGCAGAGGGCCCTCCTACGAGCAGTACTTC. Translated: CASMGRGPSYEQYF.

This clonotype was seen once. CDR3 sequence: CASSRTLVGSYNEQFF. As DNA, the CDR3 is TGTGCCAGCAGCCGGACCCTAGTAGGGTCCTACAATGAGCAGTTCTTC. The rearrangement joins TRBV7-3 to TRBJ2-1; no firm D call. The V end was cut by 5 bases, the J end by 1 base, with 15 bases between. Germline V lookup: CDR1 SGHTA, CDR2 FQGTGA. This CDR3 is built from 16 residues.